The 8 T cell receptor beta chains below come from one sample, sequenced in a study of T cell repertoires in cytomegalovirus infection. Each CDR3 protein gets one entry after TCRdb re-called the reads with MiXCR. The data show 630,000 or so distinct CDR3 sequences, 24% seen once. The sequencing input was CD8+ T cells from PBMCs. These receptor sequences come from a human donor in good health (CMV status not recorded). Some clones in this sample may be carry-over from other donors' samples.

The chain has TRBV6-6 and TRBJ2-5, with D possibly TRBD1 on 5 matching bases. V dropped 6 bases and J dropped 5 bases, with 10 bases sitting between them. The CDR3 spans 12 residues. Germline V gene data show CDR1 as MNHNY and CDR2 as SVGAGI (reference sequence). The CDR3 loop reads CASRQGRETQYF. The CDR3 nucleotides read TGTGCCAGCAGGCAGGGAAGGGAGACCCAGTACTTC.

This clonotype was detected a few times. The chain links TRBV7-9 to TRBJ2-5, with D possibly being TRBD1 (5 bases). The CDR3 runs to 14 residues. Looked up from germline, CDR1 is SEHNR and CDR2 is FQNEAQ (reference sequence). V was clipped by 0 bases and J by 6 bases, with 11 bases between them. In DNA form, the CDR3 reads TGTGCCAGCAGCTTAGCGACCAGGGAAAAGACCCAGTACTTC. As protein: CASSLATREKTQYF.

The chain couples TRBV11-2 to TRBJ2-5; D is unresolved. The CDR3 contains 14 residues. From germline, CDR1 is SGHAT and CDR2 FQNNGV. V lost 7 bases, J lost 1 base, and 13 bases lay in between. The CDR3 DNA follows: TGTGCCAGCAAATGGAACAGTCTCCAAGAGACCCAGTACTTC. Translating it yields CASKWNSLQETQYF.

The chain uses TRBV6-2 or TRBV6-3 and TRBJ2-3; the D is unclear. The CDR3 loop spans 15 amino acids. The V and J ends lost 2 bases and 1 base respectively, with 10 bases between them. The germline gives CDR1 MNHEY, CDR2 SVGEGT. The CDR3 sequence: CASSYGARGTDTQYF. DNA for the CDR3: TGTGCCAGCAGTTACGGTGCCCGGGGCACAGATACGCAGTATTTT.

The CDR3 loop is CASSFEFWDEQFF. The CDR3 bases are TGTGCCAGCAGTTTCGAATTCTGGGATGAGCAGTTCTTC. V is TRBV12-3 or TRBV12-4 and J is TRBJ2-1; the D is unclear. The CDR3 runs 13 residues. Trimming stripped 3 bases from V and 8 bases from J, with 11 bases between.

The CDR3 is CASSITRENTGELFF. The CDR3 nucleotides are TGTGCCAGCAGCATTACTAGAGAAAACACCGGGGAGCTGTTTTTT. The V gene is TRBV7-9, the J gene TRBJ2-2; D perhaps matches TRBD2 (5 bases). CDR1 SEHNR and CDR2 FQNEAQ come from the germline V gene (reference sequence). The CDR3 is 15 residues long. V was trimmed by 5 bases and J by 2 bases, leaving 12 bases between them.

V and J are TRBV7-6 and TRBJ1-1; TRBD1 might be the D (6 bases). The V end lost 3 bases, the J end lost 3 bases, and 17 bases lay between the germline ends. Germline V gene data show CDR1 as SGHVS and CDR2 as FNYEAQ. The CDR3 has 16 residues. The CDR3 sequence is CASSFPSGEGDTEAFF. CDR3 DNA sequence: TGTGCCAGCAGCTTTCCTTCAGGGGAAGGGGACACTGAAGCTTTCTTT.

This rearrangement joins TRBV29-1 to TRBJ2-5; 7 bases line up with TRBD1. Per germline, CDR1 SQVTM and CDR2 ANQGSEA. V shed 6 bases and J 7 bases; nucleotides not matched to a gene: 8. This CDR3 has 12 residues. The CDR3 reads CSVHQGDGTQYF. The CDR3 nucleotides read TGCAGCGTCCACCAGGGGGATGGGACCCAGTACTTC. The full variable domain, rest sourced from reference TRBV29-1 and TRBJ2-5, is SAVISQKPSRDICQRGTSLTIQCQVDSQVTMMFWYRQQPGQSLTLIATANQGSEATYESGFVIDKFPISRPNLTFSTLTVSNMSPEDSSIYLCSVHQGDGTQYFGPGTRLLVL.